Listed below are T cell receptor beta chains from one sample, sequenced in a study of blood T cell repertoires in COVID-19. Libraries were prepared by immunoSEQ multiplex PCR; TCRdb keeps only in-frame clonotypes and omits some of them. Of roughly 150,000 clones listed, around 80% are singletons. The sample consisted of peripheral blood. The source of these receptors is a man in his sixties who had recovered from COVID-19. CDR3s include the opening cysteine and the closing phenylalanine or tryptophan. The D gene is left open where the match is weak. Clone size, where shown, is once, few, many, or a class for clones that have expanded.

d_gene: TRBD1; abundance: .; j_gene: TRBJ1-6; v_gene: TRBV4-3; CDR3nt: TGCGCCAGCAGCCAAGATAGGCAGGGGGTTTCACCCCTCCACTTT; CDR3aa: CASSQDRQGVSPLHF
d_gene: .; abundance: few; j_gene: TRBJ1-1; v_gene: TRBV2; CDR3nt: TGTGCCAGCAGTGAAGCGCTTCAGGGCACTGAAGCTTTCTTT; CDR3aa: CASSEALQGTEAFF
d_gene: TRBD1; abundance: .; j_gene: TRBJ2-5; v_gene: TRBV10-3; CDR3nt: TGTGCCATCAGCAATTCAGGACAGGGGGCAAAAGAGACCCAGTACTTC; CDR3aa: CAISNSGQGAKETQYF
d_gene: .; abundance: .; j_gene: TRBJ2-1; v_gene: TRBV3-1/TRBV3-2; CDR3nt: TGTGCCAGCAGCCAAGAGGGCGGGGGCGCTTACAATGAGCAGTTCTTC; CDR3aa: CASSQEGGGAYNEQFF
d_gene: .; abundance: .; j_gene: TRBJ2-7; v_gene: TRBV6-5; CDR3nt: TGTGCCAGCAGTTACTCTGGTCCAGGGTCGTACGAGCAGTACTTC; CDR3aa: CASSYSGPGSYEQYF
d_gene: TRBD2; abundance: .; j_gene: TRBJ2-3; v_gene: TRBV28; CDR3nt: TGTGCCAGCAGTTTGGTAGCGGGGGCCCCCCCTCCGCAGTATTTT; CDR3aa: CASSLVAGAPPPQYF
d_gene: .; abundance: .; j_gene: TRBJ2-1; v_gene: TRBV14; CDR3nt: TGTGCCAGCAGCGAACTACTAGCTGGTTACAATGAGCAGTTCTTC; CDR3aa: CASSELLAGYNEQFF
d_gene: TRBD2; abundance: .; j_gene: TRBJ2-1; v_gene: TRBV7-8; CDR3nt: TGTGCCAGCAGCAGAAGTGGACTAGCGGGAGGGCCACAGTCCTACAATGAGCAGTTCTTC; CDR3aa: CASSRSGLAGGPQSYNEQFF
d_gene: .; abundance: few; j_gene: TRBJ1-1; v_gene: TRBV15; CDR3nt: TGTGCCACCAGCAGAGTGGGAGTGAACACTGAAGCTTTCTTT; CDR3aa: CATSRVGVNTEAFF
d_gene: TRBD1; abundance: .; j_gene: TRBJ2-1; v_gene: TRBV9; CDR3nt: TGTGCCAGCAGCGGAGCCCCGGGACAGGGGGCTAATGAGCAGTTCTTC; CDR3aa: CASSGAPGQGANEQFF
d_gene: .; abundance: few; j_gene: TRBJ2-1; v_gene: TRBV6-1; CDR3nt: TGTGCCAGCAGTGAATTGCGAAATGGTGAGCAGTTCTTC; CDR3aa: CASSELRNGEQFF
d_gene: TRBD2; abundance: .; j_gene: TRBJ2-7; v_gene: TRBV2; CDR3nt: TGTGCCAGCAGGAGCGGACTAGCGGGAGTTAACGAGCAGTACTTC; CDR3aa: CASRSGLAGVNEQYF
d_gene: .; abundance: .; j_gene: TRBJ1-2; v_gene: TRBV11-2; CDR3nt: TGTGCCAGCAGCTCATTGGGGGGTTGGAAGAATGGCTACACCTTC; CDR3aa: CASSSLGGWKNGYTF
d_gene: TRBD1; abundance: .; j_gene: TRBJ2-1; v_gene: TRBV7-3; CDR3nt: TGTGCCAGCAGCCTTGACAGGGGAGAATACAATGAGCAGTTCTTC; CDR3aa: CASSLDRGEYNEQFF
d_gene: .; abundance: few; j_gene: TRBJ2-7; v_gene: TRBV27; CDR3nt: TGTGCCAGCAGCCAGGGTCACGCCTACGAGCAGTACTTC; CDR3aa: CASSQGHAYEQYF
d_gene: TRBD1; abundance: .; j_gene: TRBJ1-5; v_gene: TRBV19; CDR3nt: TGTGCCAGTAGGCGACAGGGTCCGGATAGCAATCAGCCCCAGCATTTT; CDR3aa: CASRRQGPDSNQPQHF
d_gene: .; abundance: .; j_gene: TRBJ1-3; v_gene: TRBV19; CDR3nt: TGTGCCAGTAGCTTAACCCCAGGGGTTTCTGGAAACACCATATATTTT; CDR3aa: CASSLTPGVSGNTIYF
d_gene: TRBD2; abundance: .; j_gene: TRBJ2-7; v_gene: TRBV9; CDR3nt: TGTGCCAGCAGCAAAACTAGCGGGGGGGCTCTCTACGAGCAGTACTTC; CDR3aa: CASSKTSGGALYEQYF
d_gene: TRBD1; abundance: .; j_gene: TRBJ1-5; v_gene: TRBV5-1; CDR3nt: TGCGCCAGCAGCTTGACAGGGGTCGGCAATCAGCCCCAGCATTTT; CDR3aa: CASSLTGVGNQPQHF
d_gene: .; abundance: .; j_gene: TRBJ1-4; v_gene: TRBV6-1; CDR3nt: TGTGCCAGCAGTCTGGACAGAGAAAAACTGTTTTTT; CDR3aa: CASSLDREKLFF
d_gene: TRBD1; abundance: .; j_gene: TRBJ1-6; v_gene: TRBV7-2; CDR3nt: TGTGCCAGCAGCACGCGGACAGGGGGCGTTTCCTCACCCCTCCACTTT; CDR3aa: CASSTRTGGVSSPLHF
d_gene: TRBD1; abundance: few; j_gene: TRBJ1-1; v_gene: TRBV10-3; CDR3nt: TGTGCCATCAGTGATTCAGGACAGGAAAACACTGAAGCTTTCTTT; CDR3aa: CAISDSGQENTEAFF
d_gene: TRBD2; abundance: .; j_gene: TRBJ2-7; v_gene: TRBV7-2; CDR3nt: TGTGCCAGCAGCTTAGTAGGAGTGGGAGGGATCTCCTACGAGCAGTGCTTC; CDR3aa: CASSLVGVGGISYEQCF
d_gene: .; abundance: few; j_gene: TRBJ1-5; v_gene: TRBV19; CDR3nt: TGTGCCAGTAGTATTGGACAATCTCATCAGCCCCAGCATTTT; CDR3aa: CASSIGQSHQPQHF
d_gene: TRBD1; abundance: .; j_gene: TRBJ1-6; v_gene: TRBV28; CDR3nt: TGTGCCAGTACAGGGGGGAATTCACCCCTCCACTTT; CDR3aa: CASTGGNSPLHF
d_gene: TRBD1; abundance: .; j_gene: TRBJ1-3; v_gene: TRBV6-6; CDR3nt: TGTGCCAGCAGTCTGAACCCGAGACAGGGTATTGGAAACACCATATATTTT; CDR3aa: CASSLNPRQGIGNTIYF
d_gene: .; abundance: .; j_gene: TRBJ1-5; v_gene: TRBV19; CDR3nt: TGCGGTTCGGGGGATCAGCCCCAGCATTTT; CDR3aa: CGSGDQPQHF
d_gene: .; abundance: once; j_gene: TRBJ1-1; v_gene: TRBV18; CDR3nt: TGTGCCAGCTCACCGACTGCAGTCACTGAAGCTTTCTTT; CDR3aa: CASSPTAVTEAFF
d_gene: .; abundance: once; j_gene: TRBJ1-3; v_gene: TRBV6-1; CDR3nt: TGTGCCAGCACCCAGTCGACAGGCTCTGGAAACACCATATATTTT; CDR3aa: CASTQSTGSGNTIYF
d_gene: .; abundance: .; j_gene: TRBJ2-3; v_gene: TRBV5-1; CDR3nt: TGCGCCAGCAGCTTGGGAGATCTCACAGATACGCAGTATTTT; CDR3aa: CASSLGDLTDTQYF
d_gene: .; abundance: many; j_gene: TRBJ2-7; v_gene: TRBV6-5; CDR3nt: TGTGCCAGCAGTTCCCATCAGACAGAGAGCTCCTACGAGCAGTACTTC; CDR3aa: CASSSHQTESSYEQYF
d_gene: TRBD2; abundance: .; j_gene: TRBJ2-2; v_gene: TRBV9; CDR3nt: TGTGCCAGCAGCGTTTCGGGACTAGCGTCAACCGGGGAGCTGTTTTTT; CDR3aa: CASSVSGLASTGELFF
d_gene: .; abundance: .; j_gene: TRBJ1-2; v_gene: TRBV4-3; CDR3nt: TGCGCCAGCAGCCAACAATACAGGGTCAGGGACTATGGCTACACCTTC; CDR3aa: CASSQQYRVRDYGYTF